This TCR beta chain was retrieved from a study of cytomegalovirus exposure and HLA in healthy donors. The V gene end was trimmed by 5 bases and the J gene end by 6 bases; junction bases not matched to a gene: 9. The V gene's germline CDR1 is SGHNT and CDR2 YENEEA. The CDR3 spans 18 residues. Study conclusions and caveats: Reports indicated that the classifier achieved high specificity and sensitivity in diagnosing cytomegalovirus status. Cytomegalovirus-associated TCR beta chains were listed, numbering over 150. Subsequent analysis showed first-cohort TCR clusters tending to co-occur in 120 validation repertoires.

The protocol was immunoSEQ multiplex PCR, while the TCRdb copy is restricted to in-frame clones and leaves out a portion. The data show 260,000 or so clones, about 87% seen once. Details on this clone: Its antigen is not identified.

This chain joins TRBV11-3 and TRBJ2-2, with 16 nucleotides matching TRBD2. The sequencing input was PBMCs. The TCR sequence derives from a man aged 18-30 years in good health and CMV-seronegative. The CDR3 bases are TGTGCCAGCAGCCCCCGGGGACTAGCGGGGGGGAAACCCGGGGAGCTGTTTTTT. Translation gives CASSPRGLAGGKPGELFF.